This T cell receptor beta chain was retrieved from a study of T cell responses to AZD1222 COVID-19 vaccine. Method: immunoSEQ multiplex PCR; TCRdb's copy keeps in-frame clones and lacks some. There are about 130,000 clones in the sample; about nine tenths occur only once, and about 7% lies in the top ten. General study results and limits: Females made up more of the donors, who were largely white British, and clonal diversity may have come out too low. Compared with day 0, the breadth and depth of the Spike-specific TCR repertoire rose significantly after two doses of AZD1222. Repertoire samples came only from after the peak T cell response.

Unmatched junction bases numbered 17, after V lost 9 bases and J lost 2 bases. The germline V gene encodes CDR1 LNHDA and CDR2 SQIVND (reference sequence). This CDR3 region has 17 residues. Note on this clone: Its cognate antigen is unknown.

The chain joins TRBV19 to TRBJ1-2; 8 nucleotides match TRBD1. The receptor's source is an adult in good health. The source material was peripheral blood, sampled on day 0 of AZD1222 vaccination. Here the CDR3 DNA reads TGTGCCAGCACCCCCCGGGACAGGCGCCCAACCAACTATGGCTACACCTTC. It specifies CASTPRDRRPTNYGYTF.